The 27 T cell receptor beta chains in this list originate from one sample, sequenced in a study of T cells in women clearing cervical HPV infection. The assay was immunoSEQ multiplex PCR, and TCRdb's table has in-frame clones only and misses some. The table lists some 41,000 clones. The specimen sequenced was blood buffy coat. Every receptor here comes from a woman aged 18-70 years with a cervical HPV16 infection that either progressed to CIN3+ or cleared (not recorded which).

Of note for this clone: With the read ending 3 residues before the CDR3 end, the germline J gene is used to fill in that end. The J gene is TRBJ2-3, the V gene TRBV2; D is undetermined. The V gene lost 6 bases and the J gene lost 6 bases, with 7 bases spanning the gap. CDR1 is SNHLY and CDR2 is FYNNEI in the germline V gene. The CDR3 is made up of 11 amino acids. The CDR3 loop is CASRSADTQYF. The sequenced part of the CDR3 DNA is TGTGCCAGCAGGAGCGCCGATACG.

As regards this clone: The read stops 3 residues short of the end of the CDR3; the missing end is completed from the germline J gene. The genes are TRBV20-1 and TRBJ2-5; D not certain. This CDR3 is built from 11 residues. From germline, CDR1 is DFQATT and CDR2 SNEGSKA (reference sequence). V gave up 3 bases and J gave up 5 bases, with 7 bases separating them. The part of the CDR3 DNA that was read is TGCAGTGCTAGCCCCGGGGAGACC. This translates into CSASPGET. In full, the CDR3 reads CSASPGETQYF.

On this clone itself: The read falls 3 residues short of the CDR3 end, and the missing part is taken from the germline J gene. The chain carries TRBV28 and TRBJ1-5, with D possibly being TRBD1 (6 bases). The CDR3 extends over 14 amino acids. Deletions cut 5 bases from V and 7 bases from J, with 15 bases between. CDR1 MDHEN and CDR2 SYDVKM come from the germline V gene. The CDR3 is CASSGTYRAQPQHF. CDR3 DNA (partial): TGTGCCAGCAGTGGGACCTACAGGGCCCAGCCC.

Regarding this clone: The missing CDR3 end, 3 residues past where the read stops, is filled in from the germline J gene. The genes are TRBV6-2 or TRBV6-3 and TRBJ2-3; D may match TRBD1 or TRBD2 (5 bases each). The CDR3 contains 14 residues. Germline loops: CDR1 MNHEY, CDR2 SVGEGT. The CDR3 here is CASSLNGARETQYF. Incomplete CDR3 DNA: TGTGCCAGCAGTTTAAATGGGGCGAGGGAGACG.

A remark on this clone: Read sequence stops 3 residues before the CDR3 end, and the germline J gene provides the missing end. The chain links TRBV20-1 to TRBJ2-5, with 10 bases matching TRBD2. There are 15 residues in the CDR3. Trimming removed 1 base from V and 5 bases from J; junction bases left unmatched: 7. Germline-derived CDR1 and CDR2 are DFQATT and SNEGSKA (reference sequence). The sequenced part of the CDR3 DNA is TGCAGTGCTAGAGTTTCAACTAGCGGGACGGAGACC. Amino acid sequence: CSARVSTSGTET. Given in full, the CDR3 is CSARVSTSGTETQYF.

As to this clone: One end of the junction does not line up with germline, which may come from a read error. The DNA ends 3 residues before the CDR3 does, and the rest of the CDR3 is filled in from the germline J gene. This chain joins TRBV18 and TRBJ2-3, with a possible D match to TRBD1 (6 bases). The CDR3 covers 16 residues. Germline lookup yields CDR1 KGHSH and CDR2 LQKENI. The CDR3: CASSPPRGTGTETQYF. The DNA read from the CDR3 is TGTGCCAGCTCACCCCCGAGGGGGACCGGCACAGAGACG. Variable domain in full (rest from reference TRBV18 and TRBJ2-3): NAGVMQNPRHLVRRRGQEARLRCSPMKGHSHVYWYRQLPEEGLKFMVYLQKENIIDESGMPKERFSAEFPKEGPSILRIQQVVRGDSAAYFCASSPPRGTGTETQYFGPGTRLTVL.

On this clone: The CDR3 goes on 3 residues after the read ends, and that part is filled in from the germline J gene. The chain joins TRBV30 to TRBJ2-3; a weak D match, TRBD2 (5 bases). Trimming stripped 1 base from V and 6 bases from J, with 5 bases between. Germline CDR1 and CDR2: GTSNPN and SVGIG (reference sequence). The CDR3 length is 11 residues. Incomplete CDR3 DNA: TGTGCCTGGAGTGAGCGGGATACG. This codes for CAWSERDT. The whole CDR3 reads CAWSERDTQYF. Filled out from reference TRBV30 and TRBJ2-3, the complete variable domain reads SQTIHQWPATLVQPVGSPLSLECTVEGTSNPNLYWYRQAAGRGLQLLFYSVGIGQISSEVPQNLSASRPQDRQFILSSKKLLLSDSGFYLCAWSERDTQYFGPGTRLTVL.

A remark on this clone: The CDR3 end falls 3 residues outside the read, so it is completed with the germline J gene. This chain uses TRBV18 with TRBJ1-2; perhaps TRBD1 as D (6 bases). CDR3 length equals 16 residues. Per the germline V gene, CDR1 is KGHSH and CDR2 is LQKENI. The CDR3 DNA, read in part, is TGTGCCAGCTCCCCGGCGGGGGCTCTAGCCAAAAACATC. It codes for CASSPAGALAKNI. The full CDR3 protein reads CASSPAGALAKNIYTF.

Of note for this clone: The read ends 3 residues before the CDR3 terminus; that terminus is restored from the germline J gene. In the same sample, other DNA sequences code for this CDR3. The chain uses TRBV18 and TRBJ1-3; D is unresolved. The CDR3 extends over 14 amino acids. Germline V CDR1 and CDR2: KGHSH, LQKENI. V lost 3 bases and J 1 base, leaving 7 bases between the germline ends. The chain's CDR3 is CASSPQESGNTIYF. The CDR3 bases that were read are TGTGCCAGCTCACCGCAGGAATCTGGAAACACC.

With respect to this clone: The CDR3 end falls 3 residues outside the read, so it is completed with the germline J gene. The J gene is TRBJ1-2, the V gene TRBV7-2, with unresolved D. The CDR3 sequence is 13 residues long. Trimming left V 5 bases short and J 1 base short, with 8 bases between. Per the germline V gene, CDR1 is SGHTA and CDR2 is FQGNSA. The CDR3 here is CASSPQVNYGYTF. Incomplete CDR3 DNA: TGTGCCAGCAGCCCCCAGGTTAACTATGGC.

Regarding this clone: This same CDR3 is encoded by further DNA sequences in the sample. CDR3 DNA (partial): TGCGCCAGCAGGACGCCGGGACAGGGGCGAGGC. Translating gives CASRTPGQGRG. The whole CDR3 protein is CASRTPGQGRGYTF. This sequence joins TRBV5-1 and TRBJ1-2; TRBD1 agrees at 10 bases. The DNA ends 3 residues before the CDR3 does, and the rest of the CDR3 is filled in from the germline J gene. Germline CDR1 SGHRS, CDR2 YFSETQ. The CDR3 has 14 amino acids.

A remark on this clone: The read is 3 residues too short to cover the CDR3 end, so that end is filled in from the germline J gene. This rearrangement joins TRBV20-1 to TRBJ2-7; 11 bases fit TRBD2. Trimming removed 6 bases from V and 3 bases from J; junction bases left unmatched: 7. Germline assignment: CDR1 DFQATT and CDR2 SNEGSKA (reference sequence). The CDR3 runs to 14 residues. The CDR3: CSARGLADYYEQYF. The CDR3 bases that were read are TGCAGTGCGAGGGGACTAGCGGATTACTACGAG.

Worth noting for this clone: The read halts 3 residues ahead of the CDR3 end, with the missing end drawn from the germline J gene. Other DNA variants within this sample encode the same CDR3. V gene TRBV5-4 combines with J gene TRBJ1-3; D is perhaps TRBD1 (6 bases). Trimming took 3 bases from V and 4 from J, leaving 11 bases between them. The CDR3 extends over 14 amino acids. CDR1 is SGHNT, CDR2 YYREEE, per germline (reference sequence). The CDR3 bases that were read are TGTGCCAGCAGCTGGCAGGGGCGAGGAAACACC. Translating it yields CASSWQGRGNT. The full CDR3 protein is CASSWQGRGNTIYF.

As for this clone: The germline gene is not matched at one end of the junction; a read error may be the cause. Read data end 3 residues before the CDR3 end; the end is taken from the germline J gene. Other DNA variants within this sample encode the same CDR3. The chain joins TRBV20-1 to TRBJ1-3; perhaps TRBD1 as D (5 bases). In germline, CDR1 is DFQATT, CDR2 SNEGSKA (reference sequence). The CDR3 runs 16 residues. The part of the CDR3 DNA that was read is TGCAGTGCTAGAAAGGGGCTTCCGATCTCTGGAAACACA. Translating it yields CSARKGLPISGNT. The whole CDR3 is CSARKGLPISGNTIYF.

Notes on this clone: The CDR3 end is not reached by the read, which stops 3 residues before it; the germline J gene fills it in. The rearrangement links TRBV20-1 to TRBJ2-7, with 10 bases that match TRBD2. V dropped 6 bases and J dropped 0; count of bases not matched to a gene: 8. CDR1 is DFQATT, CDR2 SNEGSKA, per germline (reference sequence). This CDR3 region has 15 residues. The sequenced part of the CDR3 DNA is TGCAGTGCACGACTAGCGGGCCTAAGCTCCTACGAG. The encoded protein is CSARLAGLSSYE. The whole CDR3 is CSARLAGLSSYEQYF.

A remark on this clone: Coverage ceases 3 residues before the CDR3 finishes, and the germline J gene fills in the end. The chain is built from TRBV10-3 and TRBJ2-7, with TRBD2 matching over 7 bases. CDR3 length: 16 amino acids. Per germline, CDR1 ENHRY and CDR2 SYGVKD. J lost 2 bases, V lost 0 bases, and 7 bases had no gene match. CDR3 bases read: TGTGCCATCAGTGAGTCAAATGTGGCGGGAGCCTACGAG. Its protein product is CAISESNVAGAYE. The entire CDR3 protein reads CAISESNVAGAYEQYF.

In the case of this clone: Coverage ceases 3 residues before the CDR3 finishes, and the germline J gene fills in the end. The rearrangement uses TRBV4-1 and TRBJ2-7, with TRBD1 as a possible D gene (6 bases). The CDR3 extends over 17 amino acids. Germline V gene sequence: CDR1 MGHRA, CDR2 YSYEKL. The V and J ends lost 5 bases and 2 bases respectively, with 22 bases between them. CDR3 bases read: TGCGCCAGCAGCAGGGATGTAGGGGCAGGGGCAGCCTACGAG. As protein: CASSRDVGAGAAYE. The complete CDR3 sequence is CASSRDVGAGAAYEQYF.

A note on this clone: The read ends 3 residues shy of where the CDR3 ends; the end is completed using the germline J gene. The chain links TRBV7-9 to TRBJ2-3; D perhaps matches TRBD2 (6 bases). The CDR3 sequence is 14 residues long. The germline V gene encodes CDR1 SEHNR and CDR2 FQNEAQ (reference sequence). The part of the CDR3 DNA that was read is TGTGCCAGCAGTCAACCAGGGAGGACGAAGACG. Amino acid sequence: CASSQPGRTKT. The whole CDR3 reads CASSQPGRTKTQYF.

About this clone itself: The read is 3 residues too short to cover the CDR3 end, so that end is filled in from the germline J gene. V gene TRBV11-3 combines with J gene TRBJ2-2, with a tentative D call TRBD2 (5 bases). V lost 1 base and J 6 bases, leaving 9 bases between the germline ends. Looked up from germline, CDR1 is SGHNT and CDR2 is YENEEA. CDR3 length equals 14 residues. CDR3 sequence reads: CASSLGLAPGELFF. CDR3 DNA (partial): TGTGCCAGCAGCTTAGGGCTAGCCCCCGGGGAG.

As for this clone: The sequence runs out 3 residues before the end of the CDR3; the remainder is reconstructed from the germline J gene. The chain is built from TRBV12-3 or TRBV12-4 and TRBJ2-4; D may be TRBD2 (6 bases). The CDR3 length is 14 residues. V gave up 3 bases and J gave up 8 bases, with 14 bases separating them. The sequenced CDR3 bases are TGTGCCAGCAGTTTCGGGTCCGGGGGAGACATT. Residues: CASSFGSGGDI. The CDR3 reads in full as CASSFGSGGDIQYF.

The CDR3 loop reads CAIRPGHPTGELFF. The covered CDR3 bases are TGTGCCATCAGACCGGGACACCCGACCGGGGAG. V gene TRBV10-3 combines with J gene TRBJ2-2; D possibly corresponds to TRBD1 (6 bases). With the read ending 3 residues before the CDR3 end, the germline J gene is used to fill in that end. Germline V gene sequence: CDR1 ENHRY, CDR2 SYGVKD. Trimming cost V 6 bases and J 5 bases, with 13 bases left between them. The CDR3 runs 14 residues.

Remarks on this clone: One end of the junction fails to match germline, which may point to a read error. The CDR3 is cut off 3 residues early in the read; its end comes from the germline J gene. J is TRBJ2-1 and V is TRBV7-6, with 11 bases lining up with TRBD2. This CDR3 spans 18 amino acids. CDR1 and CDR2 from the germline V gene are SGHVS and FNYEAQ. This CDR3 is CASSLDTSGSLSHNEQFF. CDR3 DNA (partial): TGTGCCAGCAGCTTAGATACTAGCGGGAGTCTCTCCCACAATGAG.

With respect to this clone: Read data end 3 residues before the CDR3 end; the end is taken from the germline J gene. The chain is built from TRBV7-9 and TRBJ2-2; D call uncertain. Germline CDR1 and CDR2: SEHNR and FQNEAQ (reference sequence). CDR3 length: 15 residues. CDR3 in amino acids: CASKLTGSTNEKLFF. The sequenced part of the CDR3 DNA is TGTGCCAGTAAGCTTACTGGTTCAACTAATGAAAAG. The complete variable domain, with remaining parts taken from reference TRBV7-9 and TRBJ2-2, reads DTGVSQNPRHKITKRGQNVTFRCDPISEHNRLYWYRQTLGQGPEFLTYFQNEAQLEKSRLLSDRFSAERPKGSFSTLEIQRTEQGDSAMYLCASKLTGSTNEKLFFGEGSRLTVL.

As for this clone: The read ends 3 residues shy of where the CDR3 ends; the end is completed using the germline J gene. The chain links TRBV20-1 to TRBJ2-1, with 7 bases fitting TRBD2. J was trimmed by 7 bases and V by 0 bases; bases with no gene match: 3. The CDR3 covers 13 residues. CDR1 is DFQATT and CDR2 is SNEGSKA in the germline V gene (reference sequence). The part of the CDR3 DNA that was read is TGCAGTGCTAGAGAGGGGACTACTAATGAG. The encoded protein is CSAREGTTNE. The entire CDR3 sequence reads CSAREGTTNEQFF.

In regard to this clone: The CDR3 extends 3 residues past the end of the read, so its final part is completed from the germline J gene. The V call is TRBV3-1 (or the pseudogene TRBV3-2), the J call TRBJ2-5, with D possibly TRBD1 on 5 matching bases. There are 15 residues in the CDR3. Germline V gives CDR1 LGHDT, CDR2 YNNKEL (reference sequence). Trimming pared 2 bases from V and 5 bases from J, leaving 15 bases between. The CDR3 loop reads CASSQTRTILETQYF. The part of the CDR3 DNA that was read is TGTGCCAGCAGCCAAACACGGACAATTCTGGAGACC.

Regarding this clone: Read sequence stops 3 residues before the CDR3 end, and the germline J gene provides the missing end. The chain couples TRBV7-2 to TRBJ2-7, with 7 bases aligning to TRBD2. J gave up 2 bases and V 5 bases, and 6 bases lay outside the gene matches. Germline V gene lookup returns CDR1 SGHTA and CDR2 FQGNSA. This CDR3 spans 14 amino acids. The CDR3 DNA, read in part, is TGTGCCAGCAGCCCTCGCCTAGCGGCCTACGAG. Translating gives CASSPRLAAYE. The complete CDR3 reads CASSPRLAAYEQYF.

A word on this clone: The read gets to within 3 residues of the CDR3 end, and the germline J gene fills in the rest. The rearrangement links TRBV7-9 to TRBJ2-4; 8 bases map to TRBD1. The germline gives CDR1 SEHNR, CDR2 FQNEAQ (reference sequence). The CDR3 length is 14 residues. The CDR3 bases that were read are TGTGCCAGCAGCCTCGGACAGGGCTCCTATGGT. It specifies CASSLGQGSYG. The entire CDR3 protein reads CASSLGQGSYGQYF.